These T cell receptor beta chains were read from a single sample in a study of shared clonotypes between healthy human individuals. This table comes from immunoSEQ multiplex PCR, and its TCRdb copy is limited to in-frame clones, with some not included. The sample holds roughly 2.5 million clones, about 92% seen once. Sequenced input: naive CD4+ T cells sorted from blood. The origin of the receptors is a man younger than 35 in good health. CDR3s include the opening cysteine and the closing phenylalanine or tryptophan. A D gene is named only where the DNA matches it firmly. Size is stated for part of the rows, as once, few or many counts, or as a class when the clone is expanded.

>-|TRBJ1-1|-|TRBV13
CASSRLEGSANTEAFF
TGTGCCAGCAGCCGGTTGGAGGGAAGTGCGAACACTGAAGCTTTCTTT
>-|TRBJ2-1|-|TRBV6-5
CASSSLLTHNEQFF
TGTGCCAGCAGCTCATTACTTACCCACAATGAGCAGTTCTTC
>-|TRBJ2-5|-|TRBV18
CASSPFRGNQETQYF
TGTGCCAGCTCACCCTTTAGGGGGAACCAAGAGACCCAGTACTTC
>-|TRBJ1-3|-|TRBV7-9
CASSLEGTLIGNTIYF
TGTGCCAGCAGCTTAGAAGGGACACTGATTGGAAACACCATATATTTT
>-|TRBJ1-5|-|TRBV6-1
CASSETVENQPQHF
TGTGCCAGCAGTGAAACTGTGGAAAATCAGCCCCAGCATTTT
>-|TRBJ1-2|-|TRBV6-5
CASSYPGHGYTF
TGTGCCAGCAGTTATCCCGGGCATGGCTACACCTTC
>-|TRBJ2-2|-|TRBV6-6
CASSYVGGAGELFF
TGTGCCAGCAGTTACGTTGGGGGTGCCGGGGAGCTGTTTTTT
>once|TRBJ2-2|TRBD2|TRBV10-3
CAIATSGGPLNTGELFF
TGTGCCATCGCGACTAGCGGGGGGCCACTGAACACCGGGGAGCTGTTTTTT
>-|TRBJ1-3|-|TRBV5-4
CASSLRGSSGNTIYF
TGTGCCAGCAGCTTGAGGGGGAGCTCTGGAAACACCATATATTTT
>-|TRBJ2-3|-|TRBV6-5
CASSGLRWDTQYF
TGTGCCAGCAGTGGCTTGAGGTGGGATACGCAGTATTTT
>few|TRBJ1-5|TRBD1|TRBV27
CASSPGTGNQPQHF
TGTGCCAGCAGTCCGGGGACAGGCAATCAGCCCCAGCATTTT
>few|TRBJ1-5|-|TRBV6-4
CASNRDASNQPQHF
TGTGCCAGCAATAGGGACGCTAGCAATCAGCCCCAGCATTTT
>-|TRBJ1-2|TRBD1|TRBV5-1
CASSTLGQGLGYTF
TGCGCCAGCAGCACCTTGGGACAGGGCCTCGGCTACACCTTC
>-|TRBJ1-1|-|TRBV28
CASSLEGGGTEAFF
TGTGCCAGCAGTTTAGAGGGGGGAGGGACTGAAGCTTTCTTT
>-|TRBJ1-3|-|TRBV9
CASSVARSGNTIYF
TGTGCCAGCAGCGTAGCAAGGTCTGGAAACACCATATATTTT
>-|TRBJ2-2|-|TRBV6-5
CASSYRPGSGELFF
TGTGCCAGCAGTTACCGTCCGGGATCCGGGGAGCTGTTTTTT
>-|TRBJ2-2|TRBD1|TRBV5-8
CASSRQGWYDTGELFF
TGTGCCAGCAGCCGACAGGGTTGGTACGACACCGGGGAGCTGTTTTTT
>-|TRBJ2-5|-|TRBV5-6
CASSSGTKSPHQETQYF
TGTGCCAGCAGCTCCGGGACAAAATCCCCGCACCAAGAGACCCAGTACTTC
>-|TRBJ1-5|-|TRBV6-1
CASSSGNQPQHF
TGTGCCAGCAGTTCTGGAAACCAGCCCCAGCATTTT
>-|TRBJ1-2|TRBD1|TRBV5-5
CASARGNYGYTF
TGTGCCAGCGCCAGGGGGAACTATGGCTACACCTTC